What follows are 22 T cell receptor beta chains derived from one specimen sequenced in a study of cytomegalovirus exposure and HLA in healthy donors. 60 Vbeta and 13 Jbeta primers were used in PCR. The data were produced by immunoSEQ multiplex PCR, yet TCRdb's version contains in-frame clones alone and is incomplete. The sample lists 110,000 to 150,000 clones, about 80% occurring once. Material: PBMCs. The receptors stem from a woman under 30 in good health and CMV-seropositive.

The V call is TRBV10-3, the J call TRBJ2-7; 12 bases line up with TRBD1. The CDR3 has 16 amino acids. Germline CDR1 reads ENHRY; CDR2 reads SYGVKD. V shed 6 bases, J shed 4 bases, and the junction held 10 bases outside the gene matches. In DNA, the CDR3 is TGTGCCATCAGCCTAAATCCGGGACAGGGGGCGTACGAGCAGTACTTC. Translated, it gives CAISLNPGQGAYEQYF.

This clone came up a few times. This CDR3 reads CASSLYGTGQGIQPQHF. The CDR3 DNA follows: TGTGCCAGCAGTTTATATGGCACGGGGCAGGGGATTCAGCCCCAGCATTTT. This rearrangement joins TRBV27 to TRBJ1-5, with D tentatively TRBD1 (6 bases). This CDR3 has 17 amino acids. CDR1 is MNHEY, CDR2 SMNVEV, per germline (reference sequence). The V and J ends lost 1 base and 6 bases respectively, with 19 bases between them.

The chain uses TRBV2 and TRBJ2-1; 10 bases are a match to TRBD1. This CDR3 is 19 amino acids long. Trimming removed 5 bases from V and 2 bases from J; junction bases left unmatched: 15. Germline V gene lookup returns CDR1 SNHLY and CDR2 FYNNEI. As DNA, the CDR3 is TGTGCCAGCAGTAAAACCCGAGGCCGGGACAGGGGCCCCTACAATGAGCAGTTCTTC. This encodes CASSKTRGRDRGPYNEQFF. Based on the CDR3 plus reference TRBV2 and TRBJ2-1, the full variable domain is EPEVTQTPSHQVTQMGQEVILRCVPISNHLYFYWYRQILGQKVEFLVSFYNNEISEKSEIFDDQFSVERPDGSNFTLKIRSTKLEDSAMYFCASSKTRGRDRGPYNEQFFGPGTRLTVL.

The rearrangement links TRBV11-2 to TRBJ1-6, with D perhaps matching TRBD1 (6 bases). The ends were cut back, 0 bases at V and 8 bases at J, with 11 bases in the middle. The CDR3 length is 15 residues. The V gene's germline CDR1 is SGHAT and CDR2 FQNNGV. In DNA, the CDR3 is TGTGCCAGCAGCTTAGACGTCAGGGGCCATTCACCCCTCCACTTT. This codes for CASSLDVRGHSPLHF.

This clone turned up a few times. This chain links TRBV19 with TRBJ2-4; TRBD1 aligns across 9 bases. CDR1 is LNHDA, CDR2 SQIVND, per germline (reference sequence). V lost 8 bases and J lost 5; bases outside the gene matches: 4. This CDR3 is 13 amino acids long. This chain's CDR3 is CASRRDRENIQYF. Here the CDR3 DNA reads TGTGCCAGTCGACGGGACAGGGAAAACATTCAGTACTTC. The variable domain in full, with the rest retrieved from reference TRBV19 and TRBJ2-4, is DGGITQSPKYLFRKEGQNVTLSCEQNLNHDAMYWYRQDPGQGLRLIYYSQIVNDFQKGDIAEGYSVSREKKESFPLTVTSAQKNPTAFYLCASRRDRENIQYFGAGTRLSVL.

V usage is TRBV5-6 and J usage is TRBJ1-1; D remains ambiguous. The germline gives CDR1 SGHDT, CDR2 YYEEEE. The CDR3 is 14 residues long. V dropped 2 bases and J dropped 4 bases, with 12 bases sitting between them. The chain's CDR3 is CASSLGRRLTEAFF. The CDR3 DNA reads TGTGCCAGCAGCTTAGGTAGGAGGCTCACTGAAGCTTTCTTT. The complete variable domain, with remaining parts taken from reference TRBV5-6 and TRBJ1-1, reads DAGVTQSPTHLIKTRGQQVTLRCSPKSGHDTVSWYQQALGQGPQFIFQYYEEEERQRGNFPDRFSGHQFPNYSSELNVNALLLGDSALYLCASSLGRRLTEAFFGQGTRLTVV.

This clone was detected only once. The chain has TRBV6-1 and TRBJ2-1, with 7 bases lining up with TRBD2. This CDR3 comprises 15 residues. V lost 1 base and J lost 6; bases outside the gene matches: 6. Germline CDR1 MNHNS, CDR2 SASEGT. For the CDR3, the DNA is TGTGCCAGCAGTGAAGATGAGACTAGCAGCAATGAGCAGTTCTTC. Its protein product is CASSEDETSSNEQFF.

This sequence joins TRBV2 and TRBJ2-5, with D tentatively TRBD2 (6 bases). The CDR3 covers 15 residues. V was clipped by 5 bases and J by 4 bases, with 17 bases between them. The V gene's germline CDR1 is SNHLY and CDR2 FYNNEI. CDR3 loop: CASSLGEAERETQYF. CDR3 nucleotide sequence: TGTGCCAGCAGTCTCGGGGAGGCCGAAAGAGAGACCCAGTACTTC.

This chain links TRBV6-5 with TRBJ1-5; 8 nucleotides match TRBD1. CDR1 and CDR2 (germline): MNHEY, SVGAGI. J was trimmed by 7 bases and V by 4 bases; bases with no gene match: 6. The CDR3 covers 14 residues. The CDR3 here is CASSSGGEAQPQHF. DNA of the CDR3: TGTGCCAGCAGTTCAGGGGGCGAGGCCCAGCCCCAGCATTTT.

The rearrangement uses TRBV5-1 and TRBJ2-5; a possible D gene is TRBD1 (6 bases). CDR1 SGHRS and CDR2 YFSETQ come from the germline V gene. V was pared by 1 base and J by 1 base, with 17 bases between. This CDR3 has 17 amino acids. CDR3 loop: CASSLLRTVGAQETQYF. The CDR3 bases are TGCGCCAGCAGCTTGCTGAGGACAGTAGGGGCCCAAGAGACCCAGTACTTC.

J is TRBJ2-7 and V is TRBV7-7; 7 bases are a match to TRBD1. The V gene's germline CDR1 is SSHAT and CDR2 FNYEAQ (reference sequence). V shed 1 base, J shed 0 bases, and the junction held 0 bases outside the gene matches. This CDR3 spans 14 amino acids. The CDR3 DNA is TGTGCCAGCAGCTTAGACAGGGGCTCCTACGAGCAGTACTTC. It specifies CASSLDRGSYEQYF.

This clone came up a few times. CDR3 in amino acids: CASSENSYYGYTF. The DNA of the CDR3 is TGTGCCAGCAGTGAAAACAGCTACTATGGCTACACCTTC. The rearrangement links TRBV2 to TRBJ1-2; D unresolved. The germline V and J ends were trimmed by 2 bases and 3 bases, with 7 bases remaining between them. Looked up from germline, CDR1 is SNHLY and CDR2 is FYNNEI. There are 13 residues in the CDR3. The full variable domain, rest sourced from reference TRBV2 and TRBJ1-2, is EPEVTQTPSHQVTQMGQEVILRCVPISNHLYFYWYRQILGQKVEFLVSFYNNEISEKSEIFDDQFSVERPDGSNFTLKIRSTKLEDSAMYFCASSENSYYGYTFGSGTRLTVV.

This clone is a singleton in its sample. The chain combines TRBV30 with TRBJ2-7; 8 nucleotides align to TRBD1. CDR1 is GTSNPN, CDR2 SVGIG, per germline (reference sequence). With 2 bases clipped from V and 3 bases from J, the junction kept 3 bases outside the gene matches. The CDR3 extends over 13 amino acids. CDR3 sequence (DNA): TGTGCCTGGAGTCTCGGACAGGGCTACGAGCAGTACTTC. Translation gives CAWSLGQGYEQYF.

This clone was seen more than once but under ten times. The V call is TRBV6-6, the J call TRBJ1-1; 7 nucleotides align to TRBD1. The CDR3 length is 13 residues. The V segment lost 6 bases and the J segment 7 bases; nucleotides outside the gene matches: 8. Per germline, CDR1 MNHNY and CDR2 SVGAGI (reference sequence). CDR3 loop: CASRGTGEDEAFF. The DNA for the CDR3 is TGTGCCAGCAGGGGTACAGGGGAAGATGAAGCTTTCTTT.

This clone was counted a single time. The gene calls are TRBV7-8 and TRBJ2-1; the match to TRBD2 covers 11 bases. The CDR3 is 16 residues long. With V trimmed by 6 bases and J by 5 bases, 9 bases remained unmatched. Per germline, CDR1 SGHVS and CDR2 FQNEAQ. CDR3 loop: CASRRTGTSGNNEQFF. Written as DNA, the CDR3 is TGTGCCAGCAGACGTACCGGGACTAGCGGAAACAATGAGCAGTTCTTC.

V is TRBV19 and J is TRBJ2-5; possibly TRBD2 for D (6 bases). Between the trimmed V and J ends, which lost 5 bases and 6 bases, there was a span of 19 bases. This CDR3 has 15 amino acids. The germline V gene encodes CDR1 LNHDA and CDR2 SQIVND (reference sequence). The DNA for the CDR3 is TGTGCCAGTAGTCTCCGGGATCCCGGGAGAAAGACCCAGTACTTC. Translation: CASSLRDPGRKTQYF.

The chain employs TRBV11-2 and TRBJ2-3, with TRBD1 identical over 7 bases. The CDR3 length is 14 residues. Germline lookup yields CDR1 SGHAT and CDR2 FQNNGV. The junction had 2 bases not matched to a gene; V was cut back by 5 bases and J by 0 bases. CDR3 DNA: TGTGCCAGCAGCAGGACAGGTAGCACAGATACGCAGTATTTT. Residues: CASSRTGSTDTQYF.

CDR3 coding DNA: TGTGCCAGTAGTCTAGGGGGGCTCGAGACCCAGTACTTC. Translation gives CASSLGGLETQYF. The genes are TRBV19 and TRBJ2-5, with D tentatively TRBD1 or TRBD2 (6 bases each). CDR3 length: 13 amino acids. Germline V CDR1 and CDR2: LNHDA, SQIVND (reference sequence). The germline V and J ends were trimmed by 5 bases and 5 bases, with 12 bases remaining between them.

The chain couples TRBV27 to TRBJ1-2; 8 bases match TRBD1. The CDR3 length is 16 residues. Unmatched junction bases numbered 15, after V lost 4 bases and J lost 8 bases. CDR1 and CDR2 (germline): MNHEY, SMNVEV (reference sequence). CDR3 coding DNA: TGTGCCAGCAGTTCCGAGGGGGGCAGGGGGCGGAACGGCTACACCTTC. Translating it yields CASSSEGGRGRNGYTF.

The rearrangement joins TRBV7-2 to TRBJ1-2, with 11 positions matching TRBD1. J lost 4 bases, V lost 6 bases, and 4 bases had no gene match. Germline V gene data show CDR1 as SGHTA and CDR2 as FQGNSA. This CDR3 has 14 amino acids. CDR3 protein: CASSSDRGPYGYTF. CDR3 DNA sequence: TGTGCCAGCAGTTCGGACAGGGGGCCCTATGGCTACACCTTC. The complete variable domain, with remaining parts taken from reference TRBV7-2 and TRBJ1-2, reads GAGVSQSPSNKVTEKGKDVELRCDPISGHTALYWYRQSLGQGLEFLIYFQGNSAPDKSGLPSDRFSAERTGGSVSTLTIQRTQQEDSAVYLCASSSDRGPYGYTFGSGTRLTVV.

This chain uses TRBV19 with TRBJ1-4; maybe TRBD1 (5 bases). Germline assignment: CDR1 LNHDA and CDR2 SQIVND (reference sequence). The V end was cut by 1 base, the J end by 4 bases, with 10 bases between. This CDR3 region has 15 residues. Written as DNA, the CDR3 is TGTGCCAGTAGTATAGCCTGGGGCCTTAATGAAAAACTGTTTTTT. It is translated as CASSIAWGLNEKLFF.

The rearrangement uses TRBV7-2 and TRBJ2-7, with 7 bases fitting TRBD1. The CDR3 contains 14 residues. The germline CDR1 and CDR2 sequences are SGHTA and FQGNSA. Germline trimming cut 5 bases from V and 3 bases from J; bases unmatched to any gene: 7. CDR3 loop: CASSPSTGFYEQYF. CDR3 bases: TGTGCCAGCAGCCCATCGACAGGGTTCTACGAGCAGTACTTC.